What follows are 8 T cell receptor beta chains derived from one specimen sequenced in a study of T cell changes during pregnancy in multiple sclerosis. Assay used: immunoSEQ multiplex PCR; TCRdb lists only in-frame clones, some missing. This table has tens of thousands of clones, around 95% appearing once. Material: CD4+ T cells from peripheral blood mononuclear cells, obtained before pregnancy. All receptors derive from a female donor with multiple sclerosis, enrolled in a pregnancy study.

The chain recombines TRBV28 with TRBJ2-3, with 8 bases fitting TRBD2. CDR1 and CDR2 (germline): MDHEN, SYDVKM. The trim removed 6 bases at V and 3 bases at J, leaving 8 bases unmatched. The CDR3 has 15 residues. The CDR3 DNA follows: TGTGCCAGCAGGACGCCAGCGGGAGCAACAGATACGCAGTATTTT. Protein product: CASRTPAGATDTQYF.

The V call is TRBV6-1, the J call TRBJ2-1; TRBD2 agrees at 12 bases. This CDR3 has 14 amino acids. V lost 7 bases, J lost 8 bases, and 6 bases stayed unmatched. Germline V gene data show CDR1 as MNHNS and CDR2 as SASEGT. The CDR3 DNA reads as TGTGCCAGCACTGGGACTAGCGGGTACTATGAGCAGTTCTTC. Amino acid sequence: CASTGTSGYYEQFF.

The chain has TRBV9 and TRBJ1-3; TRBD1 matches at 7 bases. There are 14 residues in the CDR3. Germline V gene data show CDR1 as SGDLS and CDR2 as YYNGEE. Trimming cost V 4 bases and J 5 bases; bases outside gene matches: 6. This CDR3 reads CASSSRTGRNTIYF. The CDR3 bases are TGTGCCAGCAGCTCCCGGACAGGTCGAAACACCATATATTTT.

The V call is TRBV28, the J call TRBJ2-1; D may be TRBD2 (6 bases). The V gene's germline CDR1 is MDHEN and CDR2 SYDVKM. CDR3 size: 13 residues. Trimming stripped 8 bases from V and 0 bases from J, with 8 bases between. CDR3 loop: CASQGLSYNEQFF. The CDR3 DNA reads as TGTGCCAGCCAGGGACTCTCCTACAATGAGCAGTTCTTC.

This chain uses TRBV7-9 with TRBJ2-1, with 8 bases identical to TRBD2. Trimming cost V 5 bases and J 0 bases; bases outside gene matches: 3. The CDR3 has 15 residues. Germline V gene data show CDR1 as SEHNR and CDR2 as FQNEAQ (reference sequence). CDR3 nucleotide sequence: TGTGCCAGCAGCCCCAGCGGGAGCTCCTACAATGAGCAGTTCTTC. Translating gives CASSPSGSSYNEQFF.

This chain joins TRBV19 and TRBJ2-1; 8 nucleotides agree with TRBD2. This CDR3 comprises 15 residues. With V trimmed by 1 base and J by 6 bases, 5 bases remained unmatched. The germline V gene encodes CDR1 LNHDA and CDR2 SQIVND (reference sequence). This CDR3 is CASSIGGGRSNEQFF. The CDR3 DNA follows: TGTGCCAGTAGTATAGGTGGCGGGAGGAGCAATGAGCAGTTCTTC.

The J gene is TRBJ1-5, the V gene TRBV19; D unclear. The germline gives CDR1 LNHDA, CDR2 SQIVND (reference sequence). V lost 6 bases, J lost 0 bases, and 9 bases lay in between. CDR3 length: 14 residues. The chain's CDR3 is CASRQHLSNQPQHF. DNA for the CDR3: TGTGCCAGTAGACAGCACCTTAGCAATCAGCCCCAGCATTTT. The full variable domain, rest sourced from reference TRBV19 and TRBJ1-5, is DGGITQSPKYLFRKEGQNVTLSCEQNLNHDAMYWYRQDPGQGLRLIYYSQIVNDFQKGDIAEGYSVSREKKESFPLTVTSAQKNPTAFYLCASRQHLSNQPQHFGDGTRLSIL.

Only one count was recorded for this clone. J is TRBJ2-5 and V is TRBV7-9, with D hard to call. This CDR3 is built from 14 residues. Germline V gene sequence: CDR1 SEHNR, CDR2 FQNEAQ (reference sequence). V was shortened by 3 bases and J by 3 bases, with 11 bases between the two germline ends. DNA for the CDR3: TGTGCCAGCAGCTTCGTAATCCGGGAAGAGACCCAGTACTTC. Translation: CASSFVIREETQYF.